This entry features one T cell receptor (beta chain) sequence. This specimen comes from a study of human T cells and chemical hapten exposure. The time point here: patch test 1, 2 weeks after DPC sensitization. Treatment given: therapeutic diphenylcyclopropenone sensitization with weekly scalp DPC. Germline values: CDR1 SGHVS, CDR2 FNYEAQ. The ends were cut back, 5 bases at V and 0 bases at J, with 14 bases in the middle. The CDR3 has 16 residues. TCRdb ran MiXCR on the RACE reads and lists one entry per CDR3 protein. The sample holds around 120,000 distinct CDR3 sequences; around 13% are singletons and the top ten take around 0.99%.

The receptor was derived from a young man with alopecia areata. Some clones in this sample may be carry-over from other donors' samples. The rearrangement uses TRBV7-6 and TRBJ2-1; D possibly corresponds to TRBD1 (6 bases). Sequenced here: whole blood, sampled in connection with sensitization to the hapten diphenylcyclopropenone (DPC). In nucleotides, the CDR3 is TGTGCCAGCAGCCTAACAGGGCACAGCTCCTACAATGAGCAGTTCTTC. Translated, it gives CASSLTGHSSYNEQFF.